These T cell receptor beta chains were read from a single sample in a study of shared clonotypes between healthy human individuals. The table came from immunoSEQ multiplex PCR; TCRdb's copy has only in-frame clones and leaves some out. Here the sample spans almost 750,000 clones, roughly 72% being singletons. Sequencing was performed on memory CD4+ T cells sorted from blood. These receptors all stem from a woman aged 25 to 39 in good health. Each CDR3 is given without its conserved first and last residue. Fields, in order: J gene, clone size, V gene, CDR3 protein. Not every row has a clone size; where given, it reads once, few, many or a size class.

TRBJ1-1,.,TRBV6-4,ASSRTGNTEAF
TRBJ1-3,.,TRBV19,ASSTTVSSGNTIY
TRBJ1-1,.,TRBV7-9,ASSFGSSEAF
TRBJ2-4,.,TRBV19,ASNNNRGGIQY
TRBJ2-4,.,TRBV21-1,ASSKAPRGDIQY
TRBJ1-2,.,TRBV29-1,SVSAGRTTGYT
TRBJ2-1,.,TRBV9,ASSVATGGRVDEQF
TRBJ1-2,few,TRBV28,ASSYRGRRYGYT
TRBJ1-4,.,TRBV28,ASRPTGDEKLF
TRBJ2-7,.,TRBV11-3,ASSSSSSYEQY
TRBJ2-5,few,TRBV28,ASRQGALKKAQETQY
TRBJ2-7,.,TRBV18,ASSPPRTGAGEQY
TRBJ1-4,.,TRBV11-2,ASSLAGQYEKLF
TRBJ1-4,.,TRBV18,ASSPPGQGARANEKLF
TRBJ2-5,.,TRBV11-2,ASSGPGLAGQETQY
TRBJ1-1,.,TRBV30,AWSYWVGDTEAF
TRBJ1-2,once,TRBV5-1,ASSLADDYGYT
TRBJ2-1,many,TRBV7-9,ASSLPGQGMHEQF
TRBJ2-7,.,TRBV27,ASSSAPDFGARYEQY
TRBJ1-2,.,TRBV6-6,ASSLGQGLGYT
TRBJ2-7,.,TRBV28,ASSTIAGVMYEQY
TRBJ1-1,.,TRBV7-6,ASSLGLGIQTEAF
TRBJ1-2,.,TRBV7-9,ASSFYGQGADGYT
TRBJ2-1,.,TRBV28,ASGQAAHRGRSYNEQF
TRBJ1-1,.,TRBV28,ASRAGGRREAF
TRBJ2-3,.,TRBV5-6,ASSLSGATDTQY